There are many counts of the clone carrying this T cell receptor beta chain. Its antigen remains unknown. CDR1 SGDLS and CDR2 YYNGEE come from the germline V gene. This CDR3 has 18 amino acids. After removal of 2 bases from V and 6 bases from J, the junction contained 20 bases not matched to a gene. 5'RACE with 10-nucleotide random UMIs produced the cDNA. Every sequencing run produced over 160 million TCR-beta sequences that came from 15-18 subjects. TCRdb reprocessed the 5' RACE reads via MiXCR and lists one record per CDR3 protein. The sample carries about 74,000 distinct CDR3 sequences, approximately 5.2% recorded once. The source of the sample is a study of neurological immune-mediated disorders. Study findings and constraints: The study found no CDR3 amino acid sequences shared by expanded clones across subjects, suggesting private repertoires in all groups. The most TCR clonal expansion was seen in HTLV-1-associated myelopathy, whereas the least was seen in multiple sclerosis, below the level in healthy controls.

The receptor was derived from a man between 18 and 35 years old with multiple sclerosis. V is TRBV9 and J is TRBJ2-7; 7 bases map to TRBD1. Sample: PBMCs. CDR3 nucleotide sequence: TGTGCCAGCAGCGTTTCAACAGGGCCGGACAGGCGCCCGAGCGAGCAGTACTTC. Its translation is CASSVSTGPDRRPSEQYF.